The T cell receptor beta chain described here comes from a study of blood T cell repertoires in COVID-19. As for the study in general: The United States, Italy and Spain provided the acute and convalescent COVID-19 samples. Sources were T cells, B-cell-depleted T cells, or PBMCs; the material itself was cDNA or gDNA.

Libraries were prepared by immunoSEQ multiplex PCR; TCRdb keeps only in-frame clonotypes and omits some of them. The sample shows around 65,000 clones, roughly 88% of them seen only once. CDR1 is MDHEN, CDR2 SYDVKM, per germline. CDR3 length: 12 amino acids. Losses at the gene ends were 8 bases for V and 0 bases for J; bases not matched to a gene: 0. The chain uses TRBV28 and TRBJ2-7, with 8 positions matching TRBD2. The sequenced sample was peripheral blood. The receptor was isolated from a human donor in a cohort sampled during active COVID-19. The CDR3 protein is CASGLASYEQYF. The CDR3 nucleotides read TGTGCCAGCGGACTAGCCTCCTACGAGCAGTACTTC.